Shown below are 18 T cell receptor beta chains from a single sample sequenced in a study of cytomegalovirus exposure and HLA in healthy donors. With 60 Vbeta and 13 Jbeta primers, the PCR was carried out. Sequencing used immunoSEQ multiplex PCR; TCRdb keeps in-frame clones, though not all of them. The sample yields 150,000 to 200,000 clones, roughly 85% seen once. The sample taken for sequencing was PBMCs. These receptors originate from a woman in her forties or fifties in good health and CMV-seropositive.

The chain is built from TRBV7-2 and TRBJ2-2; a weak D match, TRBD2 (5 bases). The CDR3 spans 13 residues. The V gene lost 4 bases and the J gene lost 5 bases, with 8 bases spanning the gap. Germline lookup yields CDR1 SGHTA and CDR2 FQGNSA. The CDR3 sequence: CASSSRRTGELFF. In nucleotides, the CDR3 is TGTGCCAGCAGCTCTCGGAGGACCGGGGAGCTGTTTTTT.

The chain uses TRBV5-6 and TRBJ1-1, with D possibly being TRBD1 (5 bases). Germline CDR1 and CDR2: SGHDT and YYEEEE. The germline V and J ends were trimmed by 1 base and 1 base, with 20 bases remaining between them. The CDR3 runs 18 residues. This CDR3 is CASSLKFFRVMENTEAFF. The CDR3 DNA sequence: TGTGCCAGCAGCTTGAAGTTTTTCAGGGTTATGGAGAACACTGAAGCTTTCTTT.

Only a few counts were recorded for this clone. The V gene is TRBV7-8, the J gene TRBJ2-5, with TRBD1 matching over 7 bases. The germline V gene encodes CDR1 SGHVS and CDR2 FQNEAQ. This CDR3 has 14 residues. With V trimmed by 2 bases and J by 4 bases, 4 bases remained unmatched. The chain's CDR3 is CASSLTTGVETQYF. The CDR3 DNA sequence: TGTGCCAGCAGCTTAACCACAGGGGTAGAGACCCAGTACTTC.

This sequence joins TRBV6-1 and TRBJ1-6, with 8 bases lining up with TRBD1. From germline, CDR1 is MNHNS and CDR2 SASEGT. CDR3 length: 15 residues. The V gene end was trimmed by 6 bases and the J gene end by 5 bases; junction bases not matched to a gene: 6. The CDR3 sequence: CASRGDRTNNSPLHF. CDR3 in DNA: TGTGCCAGCAGGGGGGACAGGACTAATAATTCACCCCTCCACTTT.

The CDR3 bases are TGTGCCAGCAGCGGGCCCCGGGACTCCTATGGCTACACCTTC. As protein: CASSGPRDSYGYTF. The rearrangement joins TRBV5-4 to TRBJ1-2, with a weak D call TRBD1 (5 bases). The CDR3 covers 14 residues. Trimming left V 4 bases short and J 4 bases short, with 14 bases between. Germline-derived CDR1 and CDR2 are SGHNT and YYREEE (reference sequence).

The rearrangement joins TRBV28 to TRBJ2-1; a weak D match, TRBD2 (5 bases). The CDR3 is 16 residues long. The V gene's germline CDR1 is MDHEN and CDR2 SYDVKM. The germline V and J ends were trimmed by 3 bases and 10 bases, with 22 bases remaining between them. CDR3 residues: CASSLAGGLILAEQFF. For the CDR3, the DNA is TGTGCCAGCAGTTTGGCCGGAGGTCTAATTTTGGCCGAGCAGTTCTTC.

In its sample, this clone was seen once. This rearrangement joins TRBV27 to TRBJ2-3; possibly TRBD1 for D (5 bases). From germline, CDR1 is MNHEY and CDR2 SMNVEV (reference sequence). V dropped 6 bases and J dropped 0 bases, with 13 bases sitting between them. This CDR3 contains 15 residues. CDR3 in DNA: TGTGCCAGCAGGAGGTGGGGCCGAAGCACAGATACGCAGTATTTT. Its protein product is CASRRWGRSTDTQYF.

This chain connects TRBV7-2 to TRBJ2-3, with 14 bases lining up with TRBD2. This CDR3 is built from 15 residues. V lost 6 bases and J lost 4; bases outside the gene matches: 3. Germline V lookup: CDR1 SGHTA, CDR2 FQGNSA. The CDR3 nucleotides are TGTGCCAGCAGTCCGACTAGCGGGGGGGCAGATACGCAGTATTTT. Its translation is CASSPTSGGADTQYF.

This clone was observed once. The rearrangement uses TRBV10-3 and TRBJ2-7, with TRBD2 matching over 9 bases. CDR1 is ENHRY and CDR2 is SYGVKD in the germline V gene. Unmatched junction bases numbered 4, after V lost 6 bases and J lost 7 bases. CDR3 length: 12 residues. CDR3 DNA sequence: TGTGCCATCAGAGCGGGAGGTGGGGAGCAGTACTTC. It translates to CAIRAGGGEQYF.

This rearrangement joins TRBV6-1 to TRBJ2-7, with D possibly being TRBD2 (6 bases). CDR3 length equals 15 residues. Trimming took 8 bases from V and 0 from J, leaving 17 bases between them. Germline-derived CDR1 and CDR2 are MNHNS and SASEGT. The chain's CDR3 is CASLGGAGRSYEQYF. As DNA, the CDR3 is TGTGCCAGCCTGGGCGGGGCGGGACGCTCCTACGAGCAGTACTTC.

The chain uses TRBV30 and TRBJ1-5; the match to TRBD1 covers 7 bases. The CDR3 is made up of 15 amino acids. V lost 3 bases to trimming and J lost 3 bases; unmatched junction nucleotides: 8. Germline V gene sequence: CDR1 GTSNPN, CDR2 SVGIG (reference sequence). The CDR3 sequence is CAWSATGTANQPQHF. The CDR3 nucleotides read TGTGCCTGGAGCGCTACGGGGACAGCCAATCAGCCCCAGCATTTT.

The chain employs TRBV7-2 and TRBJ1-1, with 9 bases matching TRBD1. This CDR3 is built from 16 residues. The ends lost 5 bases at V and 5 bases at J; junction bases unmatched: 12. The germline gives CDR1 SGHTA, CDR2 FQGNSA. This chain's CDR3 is CASSPRDRAGRTEAFF. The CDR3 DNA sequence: TGTGCCAGCAGCCCCCGGGACAGGGCGGGGAGGACTGAAGCTTTCTTT.

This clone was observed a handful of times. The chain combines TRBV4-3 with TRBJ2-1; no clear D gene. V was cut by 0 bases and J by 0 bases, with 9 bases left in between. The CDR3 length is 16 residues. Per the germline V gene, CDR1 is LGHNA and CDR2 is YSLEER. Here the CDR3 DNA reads TGCGCCAGCAGCCAAGAATCAGCTAGCTCCTACAATGAGCAGTTCTTC. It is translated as CASSQESASSYNEQFF.

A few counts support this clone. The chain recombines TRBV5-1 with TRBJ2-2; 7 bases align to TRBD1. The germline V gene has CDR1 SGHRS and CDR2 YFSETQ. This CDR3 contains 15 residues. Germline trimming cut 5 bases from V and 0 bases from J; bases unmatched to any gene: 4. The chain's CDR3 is CASSFQGANTGELFF. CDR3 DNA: TGCGCCAGCAGTTTTCAGGGGGCGAACACCGGGGAGCTGTTTTTT.

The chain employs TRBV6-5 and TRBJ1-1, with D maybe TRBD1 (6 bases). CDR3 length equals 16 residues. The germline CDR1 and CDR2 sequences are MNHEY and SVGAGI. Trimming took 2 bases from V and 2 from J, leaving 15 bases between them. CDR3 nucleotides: TGTGCCAGCAGTTACGAAATGACAGGCTACAACACTGAAGCTTTCTTT. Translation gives CASSYEMTGYNTEAFF.

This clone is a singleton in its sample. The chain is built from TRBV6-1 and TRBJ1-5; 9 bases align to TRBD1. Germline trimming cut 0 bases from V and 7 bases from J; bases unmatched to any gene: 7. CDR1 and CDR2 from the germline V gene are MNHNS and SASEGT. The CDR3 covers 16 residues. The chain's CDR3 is CASSEAYGTGNQPQHF. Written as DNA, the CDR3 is TGTGCCAGCAGTGAAGCGTACGGGACAGGGAACCAGCCCCAGCATTTT.

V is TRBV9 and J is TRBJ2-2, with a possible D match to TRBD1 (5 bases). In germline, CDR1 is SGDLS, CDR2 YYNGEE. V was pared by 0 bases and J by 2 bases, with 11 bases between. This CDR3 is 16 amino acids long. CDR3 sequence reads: CASSVVGADNTGELFF. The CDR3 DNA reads TGTGCCAGCAGCGTAGTAGGGGCAGATAACACCGGGGAGCTGTTTTTT.

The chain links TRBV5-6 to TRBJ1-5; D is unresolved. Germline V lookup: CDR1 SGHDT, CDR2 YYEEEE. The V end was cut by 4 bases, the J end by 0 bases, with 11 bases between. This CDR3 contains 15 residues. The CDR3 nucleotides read TGTGCCAGCAGCCATGGGCAGATTAGCAATCAGCCCCAGCATTTT. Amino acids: CASSHGQISNQPQHF.